This T cell receptor beta chain was obtained from a study of siplizumab effects on memory and regulatory T cells. Study-level points and caveats: A mean of roughly 70% of mappable alloreactive CD4+ clones were Treg-derived with siplizumab, compared with 25% to 30% in controls. Left unconfirmed was the suppressive function of proliferating Tregs from siplizumab cultures.

Profiling relied on immunoSEQ multiplex PCR, and the TCRdb table lists in-frame clones only, not all of them. The repertoire holds tens of thousands of clones, with approximately 95% as singletons. With respect to this clone: What it binds is unknown.

This CDR3 region has 12 residues. Trimming cost V 4 bases and J 5 bases, with 9 bases left between them. Germline loops: CDR1 MNHEY, CDR2 SMNVEV (reference sequence). The sequenced sample consisted of CD8+ T cells sorted from blood. The TCR sequence derives from a human donor in good health. V usage is TRBV27 and J usage is TRBJ2-7; D perhaps matches TRBD1 (6 bases). CDR3 sequence (DNA): TGTGCCAGCAGTTCAACAGGGAACGAGCAGTACTTC. Its protein is CASSSTGNEQYF.